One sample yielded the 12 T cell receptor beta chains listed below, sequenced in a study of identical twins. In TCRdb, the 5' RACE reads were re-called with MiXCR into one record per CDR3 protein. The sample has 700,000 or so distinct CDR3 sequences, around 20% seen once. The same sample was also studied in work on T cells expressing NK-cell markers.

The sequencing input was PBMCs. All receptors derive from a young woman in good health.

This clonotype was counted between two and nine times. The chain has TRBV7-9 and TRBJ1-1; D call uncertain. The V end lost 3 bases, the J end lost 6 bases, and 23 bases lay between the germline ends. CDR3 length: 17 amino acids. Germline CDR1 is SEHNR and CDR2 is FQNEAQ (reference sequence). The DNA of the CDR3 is TGTGCCAGCAGCTTGGGATTCGGGGAAACAGCATTTCCTGAAGCTTTCTTT. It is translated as CASSLGFGETAFPEAFF.

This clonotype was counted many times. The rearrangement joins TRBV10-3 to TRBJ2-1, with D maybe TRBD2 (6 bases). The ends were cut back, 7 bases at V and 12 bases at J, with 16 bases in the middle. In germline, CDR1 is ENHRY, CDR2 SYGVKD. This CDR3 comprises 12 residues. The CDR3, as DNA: TGTGCCATCACCAGCAGGGACTCCAGGCAGTTCTTC. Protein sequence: CAITSRDSRQFF.

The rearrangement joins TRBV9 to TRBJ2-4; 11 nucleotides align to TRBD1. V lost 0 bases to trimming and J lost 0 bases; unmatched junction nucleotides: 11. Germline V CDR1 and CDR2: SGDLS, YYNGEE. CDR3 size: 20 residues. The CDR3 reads CASSVDRTGGGELAKNIQYF. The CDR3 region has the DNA TGTGCCAGCAGCGTAGATCGGACAGGGGGCGGTGAACTAGCCAAAAACATTCAGTACTTC. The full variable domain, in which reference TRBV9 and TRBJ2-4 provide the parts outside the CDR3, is DSGVTQTPKHLITATGQRVTLRCSPRSGDLSVYWYQQSLDQGLQFLIQYYNGEERAKGNILERFSAQQFPDLHSELNLSSLELGDSALYFCASSVDRTGGGELAKNIQYFGAGTRLSVL.

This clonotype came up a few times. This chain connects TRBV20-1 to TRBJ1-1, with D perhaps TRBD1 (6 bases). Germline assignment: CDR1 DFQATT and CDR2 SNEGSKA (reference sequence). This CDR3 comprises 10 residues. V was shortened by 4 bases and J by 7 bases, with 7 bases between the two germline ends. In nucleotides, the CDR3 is TGCAGTGCTACCAGGGGTGAAGCTTTCTTT. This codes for CSATRGEAFF.

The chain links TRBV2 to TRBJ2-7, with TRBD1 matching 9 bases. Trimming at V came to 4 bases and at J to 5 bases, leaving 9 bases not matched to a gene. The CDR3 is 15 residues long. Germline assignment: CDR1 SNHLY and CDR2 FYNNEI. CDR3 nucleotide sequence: TGTGCCAGCAGTGGGGTTAGGACAGGGGAGAACGAGCAGTACTTC. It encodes CASSGVRTGENEQYF. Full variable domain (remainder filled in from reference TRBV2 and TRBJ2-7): EPEVTQTPSHQVTQMGQEVILRCVPISNHLYFYWYRQILGQKVEFLVSFYNNEISEKSEIFDDQFSVERPDGSNFTLKIRSTKLEDSAMYFCASSGVRTGENEQYFGPGTRLTVT.

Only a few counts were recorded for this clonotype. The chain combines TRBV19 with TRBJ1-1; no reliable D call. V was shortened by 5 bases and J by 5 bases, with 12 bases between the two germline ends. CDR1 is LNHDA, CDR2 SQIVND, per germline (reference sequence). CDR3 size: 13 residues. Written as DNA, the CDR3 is TGTGCCAGTAGTGTGGGCCCACGAACTGAAGCTTTCTTT. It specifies CASSVGPRTEAFF.

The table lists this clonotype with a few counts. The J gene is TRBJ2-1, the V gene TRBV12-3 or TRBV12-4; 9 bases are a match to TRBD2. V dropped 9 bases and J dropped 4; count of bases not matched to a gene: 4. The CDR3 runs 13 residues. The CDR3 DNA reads TGTGCCAGTGGGCTAGCGGGGTACAATGAGCAGTTCTTC. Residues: CASGLAGYNEQFF.

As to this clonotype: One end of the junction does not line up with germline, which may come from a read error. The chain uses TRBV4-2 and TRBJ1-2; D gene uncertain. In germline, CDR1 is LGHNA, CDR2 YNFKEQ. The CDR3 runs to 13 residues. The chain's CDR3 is CASSQSTKYGYTF. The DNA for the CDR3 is TGTGCCAGCAGCCAATCCACTAAGTATGGCTACACCTTC.

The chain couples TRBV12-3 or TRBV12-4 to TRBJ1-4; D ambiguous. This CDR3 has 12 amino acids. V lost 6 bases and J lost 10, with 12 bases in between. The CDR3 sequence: CASSFGFVKLFF. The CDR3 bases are TGTGCCAGCAGCTTCGGGTTTGTAAAACTGTTTTTT.

The CDR3 region is CASSQPPGQGGNEQFF. The CDR3 region has the DNA TGTGCCAGCAGCCAACCGCCGGGACAGGGGGGCAATGAGCAGTTCTTC. The genes are TRBV7-9 and TRBJ2-1; 11 nucleotides match TRBD1. From germline, CDR1 is SEHNR and CDR2 FQNEAQ (reference sequence). Trimming took 5 bases from V and 6 from J; bases not matched to a gene: 9. CDR3 length equals 16 residues.

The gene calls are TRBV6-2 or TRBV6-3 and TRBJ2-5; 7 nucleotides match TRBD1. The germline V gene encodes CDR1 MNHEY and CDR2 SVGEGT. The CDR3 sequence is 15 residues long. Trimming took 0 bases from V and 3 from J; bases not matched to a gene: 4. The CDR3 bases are TGTGCCAGCAGTTACTCGAGGGACAGCGAAGAGACCCAGTACTTC. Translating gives CASSYSRDSEETQYF.

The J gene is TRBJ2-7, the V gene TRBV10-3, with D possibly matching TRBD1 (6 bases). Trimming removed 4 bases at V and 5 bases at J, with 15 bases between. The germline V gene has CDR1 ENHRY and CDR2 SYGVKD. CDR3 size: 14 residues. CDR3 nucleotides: TGTGCCATCAGTGTTCGACAGGCAGCAAACGAGCAGTACTTC. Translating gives CAISVRQAANEQYF.